The sequence of this T cell receptor (beta chain) was determined in a study of cytomegalovirus exposure and HLA in healthy donors. The study, taken as a whole, reports: The classifier was said to identify cytomegalovirus status with high specificity and sensitivity.

Concerning this clone itself: Its antigen is still unknown.

The primer mix had 60 Vbeta and 13 Jbeta primers. Assay: immunoSEQ multiplex PCR; the TCRdb copy retains only in-frame clones and omits some. The sample carries 77,000 or so clones, approximately 75% recorded once. The clonotype was recovered from a woman in her 40s in good health and CMV-seronegative. Sample: PBMCs.

CDR3 DNA: TGTGCCAGCAGTGAACGGGGCAGGGGGACGGAGACCCAGTACTTC. Protein sequence: CASSERGRGTETQYF. The chain employs TRBV6-1 and TRBJ2-5, with TRBD1 matching over 7 bases. Per the germline V gene, CDR1 is MNHNS and CDR2 is SASEGT. The CDR3 is 15 residues long. The ends lost 2 bases at V and 5 bases at J; junction bases unmatched: 8.